The subject of this entry is one T cell receptor beta chain. There are a few counts of this clone. The clone's antigen remains unknown. Per-base quality was not reported, and no clone a single base away is much larger than it. The immunoSEQ Assay was used to sequence TCR beta CDR3 regions from DNA. On the authors' methods: T cell density was computed as TCR beta template counts normalized to usable DNA estimated by amplifying housekeeping genes. Richness was estimated with the preseqR package, extrapolating to 400,000 templates for PBMC samples and 120,000 templates for tissue samples. Clonality was calculated as one minus Pielou's evenness. Tissue-enriched TCRs were identified through differential abundance testing performed on productive amino-acid clonotypes, with a minimum total count of 5 and an alpha of 0.1. The Jaccard Index and the Morisita Overlap Index were used to quantify repertoire overlap between compartments. GLIPH grouped TCR beta CDR3s together with public tetramer-defined viral CDR3s, and a viral motif had to include at least three viral sequences and also show V-gene enrichment. TCRdb carries this immuneACCESS record with in-frame sequences only. Its versions omit some clonotypes, under half of them owing to an unresolved V gene in the studies checked, with the rest unexplained. From that table come the V and J calls and clone size; the DNA was used to work out D and trimming. Counted in this sample were 3,000 or so clones; about 25% of them appeared once. Around 9.2% of the sample is taken by the ten largest.

This sample is part of a study of T cells in localized non-small cell lung cancer (TCRdb year 2020). About the investigation overall: The study examined T cell repertoires in a few hundred patients with early-stage NSCLC and compared tumors with uninvolved tumor-adjacent lungs. Of the NSCLC patients, about 130 were male and 85 to 110 were female, and the mean age was about 69 years. The cohort was made up of 200 to 250 treatment-naive NSCLC patients whose localized lung tumors had been resected.

The germline V gene specifies SGHVS as CDR1 and FNYEAQ as CDR2. V lost 0 bases and J lost 5 bases, and the count of bases not matched to a germline gene is 8. From the cysteine through the phenylalanine, the CDR3 covers 16 amino acids. Only the CDR3 DNA is retained, 48 bases long and in frame from the first base. At diagnosis, peripheral blood, uninvolved tumor-adjacent lung and tumor were collected and stored as a combination of fresh-frozen and FFPE material. Points the paper makes about the study in general: Uninvolved tumor-adjacent lung showed the highest T cell clonality, higher than tumor, which suggests more focused antigenic responses in the adjacent lung. Longer overall survival was associated with higher blood T cell density, whereas shorter survival was associated with higher adjacent-lung clonality. Multi-region tumor sequencing was not performed, so intratumor heterogeneity could not be excluded. A median of approximately 57 of the top 100 tumor clones were detected in paired uninvolved adjacent lung, and under 30 of these tumor clones were also found among the top 100 clones of the paired uninvolved adjacent lung. Since the design was exploratory, TCR variables were selected using unadjusted p-values with no false-discovery rate correction.

This clonotype was sampled from a male donor at least 60 years old with stage III lung adenocarcinoma. This sample comprised lung tumor tissue, obtained before any cancer treatment. The V gene is TRBV7-6 and the J gene is TRBJ2-5, with 8 junctional bases fitting TRBD1. The DNA sequence reads TGTGCCAGCAGCTTAGCCAAGACAGGGGAAGGGGAGACCCAGTACTTC. The resulting protein is CASSLAKTGEGETQYF.